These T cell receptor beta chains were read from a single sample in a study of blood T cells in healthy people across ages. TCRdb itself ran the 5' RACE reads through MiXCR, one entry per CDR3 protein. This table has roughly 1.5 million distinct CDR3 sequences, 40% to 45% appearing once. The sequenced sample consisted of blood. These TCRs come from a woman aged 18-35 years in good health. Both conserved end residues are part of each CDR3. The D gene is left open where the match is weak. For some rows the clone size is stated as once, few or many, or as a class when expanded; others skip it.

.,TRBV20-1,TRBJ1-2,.,CSARRQAWPIYGYTF,TGCAGTGCTAGGCGGCAGGCCTGGCCTATCTATGGCTACACCTTC
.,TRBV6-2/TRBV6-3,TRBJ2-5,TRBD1,CASSLGTGVAQETQYF,TGTGCCAGCAGTTTAGGGACAGGAGTCGCTCAAGAGACCCAGTACTTC
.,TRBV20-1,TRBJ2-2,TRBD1,CSARGTGYFTGELFF,TGCAGTGCTAGAGGGACAGGGTATTTCACCGGGGAGCTGTTTTTT
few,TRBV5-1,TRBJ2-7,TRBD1,CASSWFVGGQSYEQYF,TGCGCCAGCAGCTGGTTTGTTGGGGGACAGTCCTACGAGCAGTACTTC
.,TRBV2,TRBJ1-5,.,CASSEWASSQPQHF,TGTGCCAGCAGTGAGTGGGCCTCAAGTCAGCCCCAGCATTTT
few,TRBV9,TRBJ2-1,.,CASSVVSVYNEQFF,TGTGCCAGCAGCGTAGTGTCTGTCTACAATGAGCAGTTCTTC
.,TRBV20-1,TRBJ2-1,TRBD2,CSARSRAGALNEQFF,TGCAGTGCAAGAAGTCGAGCGGGAGCCCTCAATGAGCAGTTCTTC
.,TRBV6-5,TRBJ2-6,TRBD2,CASSYLAGGAGANVLTF,TGTGCCAGCAGTTACCTAGCGGGAGGGGCTGGGGCCAACGTCCTGACTTTC
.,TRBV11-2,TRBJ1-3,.,CASSLGRAAGNAIYF,TGTGCCAGCAGCTTAGGACGGGCGGCGGGAAACGCCATATATTTT
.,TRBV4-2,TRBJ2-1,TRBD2,CASSQEFGGAYNEQFF,TGTGCCAGCAGCCAAGAATTCGGGGGGGCCTACAATGAGCAGTTCTTC
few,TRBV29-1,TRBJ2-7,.,CSVEEGQGVEQYF,TGCAGCGTTGAAGAAGGCCAGGGTGTCGAGCAGTACTTC
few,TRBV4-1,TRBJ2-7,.,CASSQDRVYEQYF,TGCGCCAGCAGCCAAGACAGGGTCTACGAGCAGTACTTC
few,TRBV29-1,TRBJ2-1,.,CSVESLAGYVYEQFF,TGCAGCGTTGAAAGTTTGGCAGGGTATGTCTATGAGCAGTTCTTC
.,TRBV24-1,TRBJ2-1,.,CATSDSNSYEQFF,TGTGCCACCAGTGATTCTAACTCCTACGAGCAGTTCTTC
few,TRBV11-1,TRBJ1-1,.,CASSHARGLAFF,TGTGCCAGCAGCCATGCCCGAGGGCTGGCTTTCTTT
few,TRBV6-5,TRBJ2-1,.,CASSPPVDTRGGYNEQFF,TGTGCCAGCAGTCCCCCTGTTGATACCAGGGGGGGCTACAATGAGCAGTTCTTC
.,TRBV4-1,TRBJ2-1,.,CASSQGMTRNEQFF,TGCGCCAGCAGCCAAGGGATGACTAGGAATGAGCAGTTCTTC
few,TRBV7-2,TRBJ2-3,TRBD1,CASSPQQGVTDTQYF,TGTGCCAGCAGCCCACAACAGGGGGTTACAGATACGCAGTATTTT
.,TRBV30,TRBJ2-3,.,CAWSPFGRGTDTQYF,TGTGCCTGGAGTCCCTTCGGCAGGGGAACAGATACGCAGTATTTT
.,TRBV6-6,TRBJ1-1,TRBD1,CASSYEGGFGTEAFF,TGTGCCAGCAGTTATGAAGGGGGCTTTGGCACTGAAGCTTTCTTT
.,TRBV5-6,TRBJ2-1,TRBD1,CASSKGQGSQFF,TGTGCCAGCAGCAAGGGACAGGGCTCGCAGTTCTTC
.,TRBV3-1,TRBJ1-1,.,CASSQAFIDTEAFF,TGTGCCAGCAGCCAGGCATTTATAGACACTGAAGCTTTCTTT
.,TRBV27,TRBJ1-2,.,CASSVGVTYGYTF,TGTGCCAGCAGTGTAGGGGTTACCTATGGCTACACCTTC
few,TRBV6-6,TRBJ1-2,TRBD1,CASSYRTGGPRLDGYTF,TGTGCCAGCAGTTACCGGACAGGGGGCCCCCGGTTGGATGGCTACACCTTC
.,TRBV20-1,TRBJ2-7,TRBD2,CGAIRTSGRSDEQYF,TGCGGTGCTATAAGGACTAGCGGGAGATCAGACGAGCAGTACTTC
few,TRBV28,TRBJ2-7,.,CASSAGVDEQYF,TGTGCCAGCAGTGCAGGGGTCGACGAGCAGTACTTC
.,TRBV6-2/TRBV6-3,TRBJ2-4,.,CASSYWQGLDIQYF,TGTGCCAGCAGTTACTGGCAGGGGTTGGACATTCAGTACTTC
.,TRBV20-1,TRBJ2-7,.,CSGGTKTYEQYF,TGCAGTGGGGGGACAAAGACCTACGAGCAGTACTTC
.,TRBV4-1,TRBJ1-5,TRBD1,CASSRGQGAYQPQHF,TGCGCCAGCAGCCGGGGCCAGGGGGCGTATCAGCCCCAGCATTTT
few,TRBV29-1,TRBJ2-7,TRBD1,CSVETGVSYEQYF,TGCAGCGTTGAAACAGGGGTCTCCTACGAGCAGTACTTC
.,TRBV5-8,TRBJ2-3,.,CASSPKGAESSDTQYF,TGTGCCAGCAGCCCCAAGGGAGCGGAGTCTTCAGATACGCAGTATTTT
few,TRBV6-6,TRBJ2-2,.,CASSYSWKEGELFF,TGTGCCAGCAGTTACTCGTGGAAGGAAGGGGAGCTGTTTTTT
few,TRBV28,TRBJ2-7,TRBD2,CAGGTSGRYEQYF,TGTGCCGGTGGGACTAGCGGGAGGTACGAGCAGTACTTC
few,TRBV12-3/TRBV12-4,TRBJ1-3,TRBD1,CASSFGDSRNTIYF,TGTGCCAGCAGTTTCGGGGACAGCAGAAACACCATATATTTT
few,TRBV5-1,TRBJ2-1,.,CASSPGRTVYNEQFF,TGCGCCAGCAGCCCCGGACGAACGGTCTACAATGAGCAGTTCTTC
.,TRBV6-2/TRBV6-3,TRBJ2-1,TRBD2,CASSYGFTGLAGDVHNEQFF,TGTGCCAGCAGTTATGGTTTTACGGGACTAGCGGGAGACGTCCACAATGAGCAGTTCTTC
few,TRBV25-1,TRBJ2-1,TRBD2,CASSGETSGIANEQFF,TGTGCCAGCAGTGGTGAGACTAGCGGGATAGCGAATGAGCAGTTCTTC
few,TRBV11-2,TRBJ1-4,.,CASSPVSTTTNEKLFF,TGTGCCAGCAGTCCCGTCAGTACAACAACTAATGAAAAACTGTTTTTT
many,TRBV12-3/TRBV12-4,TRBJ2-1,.,CASRGTSSYNEQFF,TGTGCCAGCAGAGGGACCTCCTCCTACAATGAGCAGTTCTTC
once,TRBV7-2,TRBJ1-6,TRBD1,CASKGQGSSYNSPLHF,TGTGCCAGCAAGGGACAGGGTAGCTCCTATAATTCACCCCTCCACTTT
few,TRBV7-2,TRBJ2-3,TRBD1,CASSEWDRGTDTQYF,TGTGCCAGCAGCGAATGGGACAGGGGAACAGATACGCAGTATTTT
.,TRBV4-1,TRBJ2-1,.,CASSPSQRSSYNEQFF,TGCGCCAGCAGTCCAAGTCAGAGGAGCTCCTACAATGAGCAGTTCTTC
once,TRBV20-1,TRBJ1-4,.,CSASRGAANEKLFF,TGCAGTGCTAGTCGGGGGGCGGCTAATGAAAAACTGTTTTTT
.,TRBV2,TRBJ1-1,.,CASGPEGRTEAFF,TGTGCCAGCGGTCCGGAGGGGAGAACTGAAGCTTTCTTT
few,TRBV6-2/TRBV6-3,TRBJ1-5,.,CASSGRVFSNQPQHF,TGTGCCAGCAGTGGTCGGGTTTTCAGCAATCAGCCCCAGCATTTT
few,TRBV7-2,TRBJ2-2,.,CASSLVGTTTGELFF,TGTGCCAGCAGCTTAGTCGGGACAACCACCGGGGAGCTGTTTTTT
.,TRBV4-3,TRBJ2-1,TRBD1,CASSRGQRVHSYNEQFF,TGCGCCAGCAGCCGGGGACAGAGGGTTCACTCCTACAATGAGCAGTTCTTC
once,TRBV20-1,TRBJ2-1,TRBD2,CSATSGTSGEETQFF,TGCAGTGCTACCTCCGGGACTAGCGGGGAAGAGACCCAGTTCTTC
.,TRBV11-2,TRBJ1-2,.,CASSLGDKNYGYTF,TGTGCCAGCAGCTTAGGAGACAAGAACTATGGCTACACCTTC
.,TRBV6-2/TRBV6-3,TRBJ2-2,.,CASSYYRPGGELFF,TGTGCCAGCAGTTACTACAGACCGGGCGGGGAGCTGTTTTTT
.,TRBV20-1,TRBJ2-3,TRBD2,CSASLPPTSGFTDTQYF,TGCAGTGCTAGTCTCCCCCCGACTAGCGGGTTCACAGATACGCAGTATTTT
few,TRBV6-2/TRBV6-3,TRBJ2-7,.,CACRDRIYEQYF,TGTGCCTGCCGGGACCGGATCTACGAGCAGTACTTC
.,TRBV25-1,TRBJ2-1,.,CASSDLAVGSGNEQFF,TGTGCCAGCAGCGACTTAGCGGTAGGGTCAGGCAATGAGCAGTTCTTC